This TCR beta chain was sequenced in a study of molecular identifiers for immune sequencing clone quantification. The CDR3 sequence is 13 residues long. J gave up 5 bases and V 3 bases, and 1 base lay outside the gene matches. Germline assignment: CDR1 ENHRY and CDR2 SYGVKD. This clonotype was seen ten or more times. TCRdb re-called the PCR reads with MiXCR, one entry per CDR3 protein. This table holds about 640,000 distinct CDR3 sequences, 20% found once. The gene calls are TRBV10-3 and TRBJ2-5, with TRBD2 matching 9 bases. Sequenced sample: naive CD8+ T cells from blood, with Jurkat cell RNA spiked in. The subset is: FACS-sorted CD8+CD4-CCR7+CD45RA+ naive T cells. This TCR was sampled from a human donor in good health. Some libraries in this study had Jurkat cell RNA spiked in. The CDR3 is CAISETSGETQYF. The CDR3 nucleotides read TGTGCCATCAGTGAAACTAGCGGGGAGACCCAGTACTTC.